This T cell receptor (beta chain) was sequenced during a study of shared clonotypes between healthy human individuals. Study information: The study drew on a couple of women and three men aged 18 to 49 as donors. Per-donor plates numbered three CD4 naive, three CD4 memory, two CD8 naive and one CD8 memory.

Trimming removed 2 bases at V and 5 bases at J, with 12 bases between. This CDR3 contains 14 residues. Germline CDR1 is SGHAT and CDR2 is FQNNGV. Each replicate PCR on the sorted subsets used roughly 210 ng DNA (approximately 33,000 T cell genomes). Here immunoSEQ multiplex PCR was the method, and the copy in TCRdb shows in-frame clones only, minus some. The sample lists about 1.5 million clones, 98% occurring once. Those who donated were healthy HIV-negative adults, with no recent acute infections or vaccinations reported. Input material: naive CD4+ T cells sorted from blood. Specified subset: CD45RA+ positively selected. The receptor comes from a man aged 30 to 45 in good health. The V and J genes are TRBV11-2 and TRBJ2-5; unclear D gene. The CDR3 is CASSLQTFWETQYF. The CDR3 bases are TGTGCCAGCAGCTTACAAACGTTTTGGGAGACCCAGTACTTC.